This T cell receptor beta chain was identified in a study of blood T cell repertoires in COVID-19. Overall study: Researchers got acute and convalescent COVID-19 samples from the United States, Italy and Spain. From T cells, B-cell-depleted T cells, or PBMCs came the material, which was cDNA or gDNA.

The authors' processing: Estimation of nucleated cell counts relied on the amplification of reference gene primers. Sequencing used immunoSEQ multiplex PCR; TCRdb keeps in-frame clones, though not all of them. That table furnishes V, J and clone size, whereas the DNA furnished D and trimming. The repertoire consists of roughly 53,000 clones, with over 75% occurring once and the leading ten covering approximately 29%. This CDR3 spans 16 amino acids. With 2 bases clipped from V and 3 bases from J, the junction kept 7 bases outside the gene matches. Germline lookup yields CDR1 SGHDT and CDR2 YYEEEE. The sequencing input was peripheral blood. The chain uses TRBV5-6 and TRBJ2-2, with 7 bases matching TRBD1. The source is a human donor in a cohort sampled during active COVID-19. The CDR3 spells CASSLSDRQHTGELFF. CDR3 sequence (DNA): TGTGCCAGCAGCTTATCGGACAGGCAACACACCGGGGAGCTGTTTTTT.